This entry describes one T cell receptor beta chain. Regarding time point: sample taken at primary tumor resection. Whole RNA obtained from tumor, nontumor lung or frozen PBMC underwent sequencing without sorting. The CDR3 totals 15 residues. The ends were cut back, 5 bases at V and 1 base at J, with 13 bases in the middle. Germline CDR1 and CDR2: SGHTA and FQGNSA. MiXCR, applied by TCRdb to the 5' RACE reads, yields one record per CDR3 protein. The sample shows about 45,000 distinct CDR3 sequences, about an eighth of them seen only once. The sample belongs to a study of spatial heterogeneity in lung cancer. Overall study context: Detected beta-chain sequences consistently exceeded alpha-chain sequences.

This chain links TRBV7-2 with TRBJ2-3; D possibly corresponds to TRBD1 (5 bases). The origin of this receptor is a male donor with early-stage non-small cell lung cancer. The sample consisted of PBMCs, taken at surgery. DNA for the CDR3: TGTGCCAGCAGCCCCAGGAAGGGGCGCACAGATACGCAGTATTTT. Translated: CASSPRKGRTDTQYF.